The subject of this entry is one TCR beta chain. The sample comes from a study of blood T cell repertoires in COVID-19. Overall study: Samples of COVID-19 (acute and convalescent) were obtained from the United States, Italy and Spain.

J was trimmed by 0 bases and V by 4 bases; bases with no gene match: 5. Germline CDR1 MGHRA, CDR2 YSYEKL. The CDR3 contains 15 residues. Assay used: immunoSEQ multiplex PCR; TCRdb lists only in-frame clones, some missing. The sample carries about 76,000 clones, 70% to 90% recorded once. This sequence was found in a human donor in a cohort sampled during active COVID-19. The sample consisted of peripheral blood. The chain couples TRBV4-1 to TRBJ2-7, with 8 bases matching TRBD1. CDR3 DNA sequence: TGCGCCAGCAGCCGAGGGACAGGCCTCTCCTACGAGCAGTACTTC. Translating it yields CASSRGTGLSYEQYF.